A selection of T cell receptor beta chains follows, all from one sample in a study of OX40 agonist ivuxolimab in advanced cancers. The method was immunoSEQ multiplex PCR; TCRdb's version includes in-frame clones alone and lacks a portion of them. Counted here are 78,000 or so clones, 92% occurring once; the ten biggest clones make up approximately 0.45%. This sample comprised CD4+ or CD8+ T cells sorted from blood, obtained in a trial of the OX40 agonist ivuxolimab. The receptor set was obtained from an adult with an advanced solid tumor such as melanoma, head and neck, liver or kidney cancer. The CDR3 runs from the conserved cysteine through the conserved F or W. The D gene is left open where the match is weak. Only part of the rows carry a size: once, few, many, or a class if the clone is expanded.

v_call	clone_size	d_call	j_call	cdr3_aa	cdr3_nt
TRBV11-2	-	TRBD1	TRBJ2-1	CASSLTGQLGNEQFF	TGTGCCAGCAGCTTAACGGGACAGTTGGGCAATGAGCAGTTCTTC
TRBV6-5	-	TRBD1	TRBJ1-1	CASRGQQGRAEAFF	TGTGCCAGCAGGGGACAACAGGGGAGGGCTGAAGCTTTCTTT
TRBV19	-	-	TRBJ2-1	CASTAVFGGNTPEQFF	TGTGCCAGTACAGCTGTGTTTGGCGGGAATACGCCTGAGCAGTTCTTC
TRBV5-1	-	TRBD2	TRBJ2-7	CASRPAGLAGDGEQYF	TGCGCCAGCCGCCCGGCGGGGCTAGCGGGCGACGGCGAGCAGTACTTC
TRBV7-2	-	TRBD2	TRBJ2-7	CASSTQAGGQYEQYF	TGTGCCAGCAGCACCCAAGCGGGAGGCCAATACGAGCAGTACTTC
TRBV11-2	-	-	TRBJ2-5	CASSLGYGGTETQYF	TGTGCCAGCAGCTTAGGTTATGGGGGGACAGAGACCCAGTACTTC
TRBV7-2	-	TRBD2	TRBJ2-7	CASSLLAGGYEQYF	TGTGCCAGCAGCTTACTAGCGGGAGGCTACGAGCAGTACTTC
TRBV6-1	-	-	TRBJ2-7	CASGLHYEQYF	TGTGCCAGCGGGCTACACTACGAGCAGTACTTC
TRBV7-8	-	-	TRBJ2-3	CASSTRDWNTDTQYF	TGTGCCAGCAGCACTCGAGACTGGAACACAGATACGCAGTATTTT
TRBV10-3	-	TRBD1	TRBJ1-6	CAISESTGQGPQGPLHF	TGTGCCATCAGTGAGTCTACCGGACAGGGACCCCAGGGACCCCTCCACTTT
TRBV10-3	-	TRBD1	TRBJ1-5	CAISESDRYNQPQHF	TGTGCCATCAGTGAATCGGACAGGTACAATCAGCCCCAGCATTTT
TRBV27	-	-	TRBJ1-6	CASSLWTENSPLHF	TGTGCCAGCAGTTTATGGACGGAGAATTCACCCCTCCACTTT
TRBV6-1	-	-	TRBJ2-7	CAIISGARSYEQYF	TGTGCCATTATATCGGGAGCCCGCTCCTACGAGCAGTACTTC
TRBV14	few	TRBD1	TRBJ2-5	CASSQDLQDRIVETQYF	TGTGCCAGCAGCCAAGATCTACAGGACAGGATAGTCGAGACCCAGTACTTC
TRBV6-5	-	TRBD1	TRBJ2-1	CASSYPGTVNEQFF	TGTGCCAGCAGTTACCCGGGGACAGTCAATGAGCAGTTCTTC
TRBV7-2	-	-	TRBJ2-5	CASSSGHTKETQYF	TGTGCCAGCAGCTCCGGGCACACCAAAGAGACCCAGTACTTC
TRBV7-2	-	TRBD2	TRBJ2-3	CASSSATLAGMSDTQYF	TGTGCCAGCAGCTCCGCCACATTAGCGGGAATGTCAGATACGCAGTATTTT
TRBV19	-	-	TRBJ2-7	CASSIDPGRGRGGEQYF	TGTGCCAGTAGTATAGATCCAGGGAGGGGGAGAGGCGGCGAGCAGTACTTC
TRBV6-1	few	-	TRBJ2-2	CASSERVGGQSGELFF	TGTGCCAGCAGTGAAAGGGTTGGGGGTCAATCCGGGGAGCTGTTTTTT
TRBV7-9	-	-	TRBJ1-2	CASSVTGTPGRRGYTF	TGTGCCAGCAGCGTCACCGGGACACCCGGCAGGCGTGGCTACACCTTC
TRBV18	once	TRBD1	TRBJ2-1	CASSPIHLTGGTNEQFF	TGTGCCAGCTCACCAATTCATCTGACAGGGGGCACGAATGAGCAGTTCTTC
TRBV7-2	-	-	TRBJ2-3	CASSLAASTDTQYF	TGTGCCAGCAGCTTAGCGGCTAGCACAGATACGCAGTATTTT
TRBV7-9	-	-	TRBJ1-4	CASSLSVAEKLFF	TGTGCCAGCAGCCTTTCCGTGGCCGAAAAACTGTTTTTT
TRBV7-8	-	-	TRBJ1-3	CASSTHRAGNTIYF	TGTGCCAGCAGCACCCACAGGGCTGGAAACACCATATATTTT
TRBV4-1	-	-	TRBJ2-3	CASTRLGLSTDTQYF	TGCGCCAGCACGAGGCTGGGACTTAGCACAGATACGCAGTATTTT
TRBV7-8	few	-	TRBJ2-1	CASSLIIGEQFF	TGTGCCAGCAGCTTGATCATAGGAGAGCAGTTCTTC
TRBV28	few	-	TRBJ2-1	CASRWGYNEQFF	TGTGCCAGCAGGTGGGGCTACAATGAGCAGTTCTTC
TRBV28	-	-	TRBJ2-7	CASSLRLLNTYEQYF	TGTGCCAGCAGTTTACGACTTTTAAATACCTACGAGCAGTACTTC
TRBV5-4	-	TRBD1	TRBJ2-7	CASSPGAGQGYEQYF	TGTGCCAGCAGCCCGGGAGCGGGACAGGGCTACGAGCAGTACTTC
TRBV19	-	-	TRBJ1-1	CASSSQMNTEAFF	TGTGCCAGTAGTAGCCAGATGAACACTGAAGCTTTCTTT
TRBV28	-	TRBD1	TRBJ1-5	CASSKTGGNQPQHF	TGTGCCAGCAGTAAGACAGGGGGCAATCAGCCCCAGCATTTT
TRBV4-1	-	TRBD2	TRBJ2-1	CASSQERTSGSSWGYNEQFF	TGCGCCAGCAGCCAAGAGAGGACTAGCGGGAGTTCATGGGGTTACAATGAGCAGTTCTTC
TRBV30	-	-	TRBJ2-1	CAWTSRNEQFF	TGTGCCTGGACTAGCCGGAATGAGCAGTTCTTC
TRBV4-1	-	TRBD2	TRBJ2-1	CASSQDPSGRHNEQFF	TGCGCCAGCAGCCAAGACCCTAGCGGGAGACACAATGAGCAGTTCTTC
TRBV6-5	-	TRBD2	TRBJ2-1	CASNKGLAGGGEQFF	TGTGCCAGCAATAAAGGACTAGCGGGAGGAGGAGAGCAGTTCTTC
TRBV27	-	TRBD2	TRBJ2-5	CASSLFSGSRQETQYF	TGTGCCAGCAGTTTATTTAGCGGGAGCCGGCAAGAGACCCAGTACTTC
TRBV9	-	-	TRBJ1-4	CASSARGQGSPNEKLFF	TGTGCCAGCAGCGCTCGAGGGCAGGGGTCACCTAATGAAAAACTGTTTTTT
TRBV21-1	-	-	TRBJ1-1	CAIAERKRGGVGNTEAFF	TGTGCCATAGCTGAAAGAAAGCGGGGGGGTGTTGGGAACACTGAAGCTTTCTTT
TRBV27	-	TRBD1	TRBJ1-6	CASSLSQGANSYNSPLHF	TGTGCCAGCAGTTTATCACAGGGGGCGAATTCCTATAATTCACCCCTCCACTTT
TRBV7-9	-	TRBD1	TRBJ1-2	CASSSAGQALNYGYTF	TGTGCCAGCAGCTCAGCGGGACAGGCCTTAAACTATGGCTACACCTTC
TRBV15	-	-	TRBJ2-3	CATSRGSDTDTQYF	TGTGCCACCAGCAGAGGATCAGACACAGATACGCAGTATTTT
TRBV15	-	-	TRBJ2-1	CATSRVGQLLYNEQFF	TGTGCCACCAGCAGAGTTGGACAGCTACTATACAATGAGCAGTTCTTC
TRBV18	-	-	TRBJ1-3	CASSPATSNSGNTIYF	TGTGCCAGCTCACCTGCAACCTCGAACTCTGGAAACACCATATATTTT